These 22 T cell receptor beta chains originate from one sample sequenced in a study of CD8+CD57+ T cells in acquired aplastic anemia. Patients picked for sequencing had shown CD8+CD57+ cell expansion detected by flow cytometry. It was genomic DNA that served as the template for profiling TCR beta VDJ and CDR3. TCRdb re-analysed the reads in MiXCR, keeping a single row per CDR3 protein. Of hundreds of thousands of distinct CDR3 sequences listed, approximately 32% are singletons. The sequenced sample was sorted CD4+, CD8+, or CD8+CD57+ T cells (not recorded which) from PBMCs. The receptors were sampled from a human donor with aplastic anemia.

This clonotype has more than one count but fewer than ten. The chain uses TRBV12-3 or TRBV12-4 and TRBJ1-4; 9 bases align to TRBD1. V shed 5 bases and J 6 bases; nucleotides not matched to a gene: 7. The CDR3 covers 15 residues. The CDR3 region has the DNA TGTGCCAGCAGTCTTGGACAGGGGAGTCATGAAAAACTGTTTTTT. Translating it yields CASSLGQGSHEKLFF.

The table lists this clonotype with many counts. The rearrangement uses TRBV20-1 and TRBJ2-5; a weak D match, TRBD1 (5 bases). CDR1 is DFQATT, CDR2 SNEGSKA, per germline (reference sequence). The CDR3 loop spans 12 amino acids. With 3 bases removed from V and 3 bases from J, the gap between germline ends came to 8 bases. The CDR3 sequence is CSASREKETQYF. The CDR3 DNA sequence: TGCAGTGCTAGCAGGGAAAAAGAGACCCAGTACTTC.

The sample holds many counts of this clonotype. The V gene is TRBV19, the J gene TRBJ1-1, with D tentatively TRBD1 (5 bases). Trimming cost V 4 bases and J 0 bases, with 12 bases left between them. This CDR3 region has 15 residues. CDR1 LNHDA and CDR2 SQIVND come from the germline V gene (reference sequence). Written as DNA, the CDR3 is TGTGCCAGTAGTAGGGGGGGAACAGTGAACACTGAAGCTTTCTTT. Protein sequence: CASSRGGTVNTEAFF.

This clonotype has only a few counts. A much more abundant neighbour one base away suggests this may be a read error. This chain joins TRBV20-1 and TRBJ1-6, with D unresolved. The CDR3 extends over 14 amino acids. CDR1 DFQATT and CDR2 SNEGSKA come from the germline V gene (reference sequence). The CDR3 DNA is TGCAGTGCTAGGGGAGCGTCCTATAATTCATCCCTCCACTTT. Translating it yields CSARGASYNSSLHF.

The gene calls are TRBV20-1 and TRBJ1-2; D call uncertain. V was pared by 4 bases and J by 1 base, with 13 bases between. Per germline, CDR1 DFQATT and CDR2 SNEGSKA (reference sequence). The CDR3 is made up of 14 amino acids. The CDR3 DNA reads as TGCAGTGCTATTTTTTCCGGATTTAACTATGGCTACACCTTC. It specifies CSAIFSGFNYGYTF.

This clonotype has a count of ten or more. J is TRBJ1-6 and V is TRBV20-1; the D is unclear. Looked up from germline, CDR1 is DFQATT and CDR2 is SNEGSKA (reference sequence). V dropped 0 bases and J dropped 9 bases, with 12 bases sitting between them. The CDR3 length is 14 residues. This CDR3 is CSARDRRAASPLHF. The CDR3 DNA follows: TGCAGTGCTAGAGATCGTCGGGCGGCTTCACCCCTCCACTTT.

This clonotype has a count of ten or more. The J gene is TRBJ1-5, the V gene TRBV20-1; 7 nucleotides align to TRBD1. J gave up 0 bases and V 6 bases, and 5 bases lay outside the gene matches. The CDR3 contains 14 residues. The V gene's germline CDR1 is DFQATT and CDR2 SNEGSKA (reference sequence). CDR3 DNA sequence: TGCAGTGCAAGGGACAGCTATAGCAATCAGCCCCAGCATTTT. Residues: CSARDSYSNQPQHF.

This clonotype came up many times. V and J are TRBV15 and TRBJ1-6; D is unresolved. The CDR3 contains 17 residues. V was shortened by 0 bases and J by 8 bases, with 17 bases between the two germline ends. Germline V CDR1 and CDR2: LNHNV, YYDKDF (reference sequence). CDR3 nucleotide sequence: TGTGCCACCAGCAGAGATCCGGTTGGAGGTCGGGATTCACCCCTCCACTTT. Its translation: CATSRDPVGGRDSPLHF.

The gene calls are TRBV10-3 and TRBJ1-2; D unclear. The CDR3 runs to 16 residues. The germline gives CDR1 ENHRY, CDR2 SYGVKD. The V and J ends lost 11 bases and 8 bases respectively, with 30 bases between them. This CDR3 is CAPGSFNSLAKDGYTF. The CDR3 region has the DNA TGTGCCCCGGGAAGCTTTAATAGCCTGGCCAAGGACGGCTACACCTTC.

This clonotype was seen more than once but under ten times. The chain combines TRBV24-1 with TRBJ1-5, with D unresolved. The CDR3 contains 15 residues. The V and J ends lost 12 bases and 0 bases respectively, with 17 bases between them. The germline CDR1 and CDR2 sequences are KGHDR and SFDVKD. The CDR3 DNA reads TGTGCCTGGAGTGTGAGTTTAGATAGCAATCAGCCCCAGCATTTT. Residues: CAWSVSLDSNQPQHF.

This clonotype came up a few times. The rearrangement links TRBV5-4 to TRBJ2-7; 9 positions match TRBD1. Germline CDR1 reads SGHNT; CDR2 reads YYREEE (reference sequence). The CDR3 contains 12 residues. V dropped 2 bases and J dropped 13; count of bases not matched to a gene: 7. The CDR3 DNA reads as TGTGCCAGCAGCTTTGCCGGGACAGGGTCCTACTTC. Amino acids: CASSFAGTGSYF. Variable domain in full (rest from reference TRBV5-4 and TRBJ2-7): ETGVTQSPTHLIKTRGQQVTLRCSSQSGHNTVSWYQQALGQGPQFIFQYYREEENGRGNFPPRFSGLQFPNYSSELNVNALELDDSALYLCASSFAGTGSYFGPGTRLTVT.

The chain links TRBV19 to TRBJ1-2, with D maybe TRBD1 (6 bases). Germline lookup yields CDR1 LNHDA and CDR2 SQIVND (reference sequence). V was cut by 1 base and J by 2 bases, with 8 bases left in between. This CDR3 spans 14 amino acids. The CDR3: CASSIGQDNYGYTF. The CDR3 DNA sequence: TGTGCCAGTAGTATAGGACAGGACAACTATGGCTACACCTTC.

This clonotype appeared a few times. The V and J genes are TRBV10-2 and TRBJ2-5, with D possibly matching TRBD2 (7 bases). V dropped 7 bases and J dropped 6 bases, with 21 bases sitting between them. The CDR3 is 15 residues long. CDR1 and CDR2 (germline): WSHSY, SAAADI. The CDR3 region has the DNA TGCGCCAGCAAGGGGATAGCGGGCAGGGGACAGACCCAGTACTTC. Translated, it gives CASKGIAGRGQTQYF.

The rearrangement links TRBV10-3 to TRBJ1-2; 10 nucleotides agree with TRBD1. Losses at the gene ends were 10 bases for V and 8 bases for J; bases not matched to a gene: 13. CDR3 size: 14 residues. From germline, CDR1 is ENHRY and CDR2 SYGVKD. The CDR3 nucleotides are TGTGCCAGCTCGCCTAGGACAGGGGGTCAAGGCTACACCTTC. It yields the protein CASSPRTGGQGYTF.

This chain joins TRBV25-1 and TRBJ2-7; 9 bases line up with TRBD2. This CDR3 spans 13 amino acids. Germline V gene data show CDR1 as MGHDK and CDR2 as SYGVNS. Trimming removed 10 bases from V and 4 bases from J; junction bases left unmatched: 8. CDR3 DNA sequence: TGTGCCAACGCAGCGGGAGGCTCGTACGAGCAGTACTTC. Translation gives CANAAGGSYEQYF.

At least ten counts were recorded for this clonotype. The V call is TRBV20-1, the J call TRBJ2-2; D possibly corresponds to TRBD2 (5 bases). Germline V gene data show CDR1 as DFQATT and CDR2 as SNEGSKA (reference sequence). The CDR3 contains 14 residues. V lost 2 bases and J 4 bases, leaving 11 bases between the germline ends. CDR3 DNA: TGCAGTGCTAGAACAGCGGAGAGCACCGGGGAGCTGTTTTTT. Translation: CSARTAESTGELFF.

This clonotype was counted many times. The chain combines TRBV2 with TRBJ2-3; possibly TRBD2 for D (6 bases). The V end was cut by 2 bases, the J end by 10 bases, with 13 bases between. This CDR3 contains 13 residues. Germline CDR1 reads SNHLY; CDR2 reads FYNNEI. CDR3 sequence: CASSEREARPQYF. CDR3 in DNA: TGTGCCAGCAGTGAAAGGGAGGCCCGTCCGCAGTATTTT.

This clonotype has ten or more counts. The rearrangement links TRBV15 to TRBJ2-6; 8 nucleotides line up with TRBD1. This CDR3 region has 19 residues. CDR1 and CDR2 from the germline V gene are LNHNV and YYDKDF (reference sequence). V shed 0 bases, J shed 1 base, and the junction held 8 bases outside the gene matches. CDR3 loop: CATSRDLVTGVSGANVLTF. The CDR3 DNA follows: TGTGCCACCAGCAGAGATCTGGTGACAGGGGTGTCTGGGGCCAACGTCCTGACTTTC.

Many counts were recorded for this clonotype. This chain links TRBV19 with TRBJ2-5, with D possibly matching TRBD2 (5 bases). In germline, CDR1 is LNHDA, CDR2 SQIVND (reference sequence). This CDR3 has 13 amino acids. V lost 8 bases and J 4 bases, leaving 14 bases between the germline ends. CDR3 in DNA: TGTGCCAGTTCACCGGGGTATCGAGAGACCCAGTACTTC. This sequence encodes CASSPGYRETQYF.

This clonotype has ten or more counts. The CDR3 DNA follows: TGTGCCAGTAGTATAGTGGCAGGGGACAATCAGCCCCAGCATTTT. It is translated as CASSIVAGDNQPQHF. This chain links TRBV19 with TRBJ1-5; maybe TRBD1 (6 bases). Trimming removed 1 base from V and 3 bases from J, with 10 bases in between. Germline assignment: CDR1 LNHDA and CDR2 SQIVND (reference sequence). This CDR3 contains 15 residues.

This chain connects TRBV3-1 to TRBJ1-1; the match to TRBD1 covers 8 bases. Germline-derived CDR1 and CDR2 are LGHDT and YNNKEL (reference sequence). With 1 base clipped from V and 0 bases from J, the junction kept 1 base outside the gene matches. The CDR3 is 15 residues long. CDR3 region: CASSQGTGMNTEAFF. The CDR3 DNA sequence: TGTGCCAGCAGCCAAGGGACAGGGATGAACACTGAAGCTTTCTTT.

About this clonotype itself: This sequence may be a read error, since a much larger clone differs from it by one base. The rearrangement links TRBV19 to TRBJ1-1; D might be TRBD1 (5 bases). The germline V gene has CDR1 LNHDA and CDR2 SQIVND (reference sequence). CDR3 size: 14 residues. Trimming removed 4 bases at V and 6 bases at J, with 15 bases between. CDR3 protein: CASSRAGQNAEAFF. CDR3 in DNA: TGTGCCAGTAGTAGGGCAGGACAAAACGCTGAAGCTTTCTTT.